These 18 T cell receptor beta chains were all obtained from the same sample, sequenced in a study of Graves' ophthalmopathy and Graves' hyperthyroidism. Amplified material comprised TCR beta CDR3 regions derived from RNA transcripts. HTBI-primed RT-PCR formed the first round, and a multiplex PCR formed the second. TCRdb called the multiplex PCR reads again in MiXCR, with one record for every CDR3 protein. The profile shows over 200,000 distinct CDR3 sequences, 25% to 30% of them singletons. The sample comprised peripheral blood. The receptors come from a man between 50 and 59 years old with Graves' ophthalmopathy.

The J gene is TRBJ2-5, the V gene TRBV19, with 7 bases fitting TRBD1. The junction had 17 bases not matched to a gene; V was cut back by 5 bases and J by 5 bases. The CDR3 covers 17 residues. Germline V gene sequence: CDR1 LNHDA, CDR2 SQIVND (reference sequence). Written as DNA, the CDR3 is TGTGCCAGTAGTCCCACGGACGGGTCATCCAGGGGGGAGACCCAGTACTTC. It translates to CASSPTDGSSRGETQYF.

This chain joins TRBV7-8 and TRBJ2-6, with 7 bases aligning to TRBD2. The V segment lost 5 bases and the J segment 1 base; nucleotides outside the gene matches: 8. The CDR3 has 17 amino acids. Germline V lookup: CDR1 SGHVS, CDR2 FQNEAQ. CDR3 region: CASSPRRAGSGANVLTF. The CDR3 DNA follows: TGTGCCAGCAGCCCCAGAAGAGCGGGGTCTGGGGCCAACGTCCTGACTTTC.

This chain uses TRBV27 with TRBJ2-7, with 7 positions matching TRBD1. After removal of 5 bases from V and 6 bases from J, the junction contained 4 bases not matched to a gene. Per the germline V gene, CDR1 is MNHEY and CDR2 is SMNVEV (reference sequence). The CDR3 length is 12 residues. The CDR3 DNA reads TGTGCCAGCAGTCAAACAGGGGTCGAGCAGTACTTC. The encoded protein is CASSQTGVEQYF.

This clonotype came up many times. The chain is built from TRBV6-2 or TRBV6-3 and TRBJ1-5, with D unclear. V was cut by 6 bases and J by 1 base, with 13 bases left in between. There are 15 residues in the CDR3. Looked up from germline, CDR1 is MNHEY and CDR2 is SVGEGT. This CDR3 is CASSSSGRSNQPQHF. The CDR3 DNA follows: TGTGCCAGCAGCTCATCCGGGAGAAGCAATCAGCCCCAGCATTTT.

The V gene is TRBV19, the J gene TRBJ2-7; the match to TRBD1 covers 11 bases. The V gene's germline CDR1 is LNHDA and CDR2 SQIVND (reference sequence). The CDR3 consists of 17 residues. J gave up 5 bases and V 5 bases, and 14 bases lay outside the gene matches. The CDR3 loop reads CASSLTGQGAGVHEQYF. The CDR3 DNA reads TGTGCCAGTAGTTTGACCGGACAGGGGGCCGGAGTCCACGAGCAGTACTTC.

This chain connects TRBV6-5 to TRBJ1-2, with 8 nucleotides matching TRBD1. This CDR3 spans 13 amino acids. Germline V gene data show CDR1 as MNHEY and CDR2 as SVGAGI. The V gene end was trimmed by 6 bases and the J gene end by 4 bases; junction bases not matched to a gene: 4. The CDR3 is CASRLTGGYGYTF. Written as DNA, the CDR3 is TGTGCCAGCAGATTAACAGGGGGCTATGGCTACACCTTC.

This clonotype was counted ten times or more. The chain joins TRBV27 to TRBJ1-5; D is unresolved. There are 14 residues in the CDR3. In germline, CDR1 is MNHEY, CDR2 SMNVEV (reference sequence). The V gene lost 4 bases and the J gene lost 9 bases, with 16 bases spanning the gap. In nucleotides, the CDR3 is TGTGCCAGCAGTTCGGCAGAAAGGGAGGGGCCCCAGCATTTT. Amino acids: CASSSAEREGPQHF.

This clonotype was recorded at least ten times. J is TRBJ2-2 and V is TRBV3-1; tentatively, D is TRBD1 or TRBD2 (5 bases each). This CDR3 spans 15 amino acids. Germline CDR1 and CDR2: LGHDT and YNNKEL (reference sequence). V was pared by 7 bases and J by 5 bases, with 17 bases between. This CDR3 reads CASNIQTGRTGELFF. CDR3 DNA: TGTGCCAGCAACATCCAGACGGGACGGACCGGGGAGCTGTTTTTT. Full variable domain (outside the CDR3, taken from reference TRBV3-1 and TRBJ2-2): DTAVSQTPKYLVTQMGNDKSIKCEQNLGHDTMYWYKQDSKKFLKIMFSYNNKELIINETVPNRFSPKSPDKAHLNLHINSLELGDSAVYFCASNIQTGRTGELFFGEGSRLTVL.

The rearrangement joins TRBV6-2 or TRBV6-3 to TRBJ2-7; 9 bases are shared with TRBD2. V lost 4 bases to trimming and J lost 6 bases; unmatched junction nucleotides: 13. This CDR3 comprises 16 residues. Germline lookup yields CDR1 MNHEY and CDR2 SVGEGT. CDR3 loop: CASSFYIAGDTGEQYF. The CDR3 region has the DNA TGTGCCAGCAGTTTTTACATAGCGGGAGATACGGGCGAGCAGTACTTC.

This chain uses TRBV12-3 or TRBV12-4 with TRBJ1-1; D ambiguous. The CDR3 is 11 residues long. Between the trimmed V and J ends, which lost 10 bases and 0 bases, there was a span of 6 bases. CDR3 bases: TGTGCCACCAAAATGAACACTGAAGCTTTCTTT. This sequence encodes CATKMNTEAFF.

In its sample, this clonotype was seen many times. The V call is TRBV5-1, the J call TRBJ1-1; 9 bases agree with TRBD1. J lost 4 bases, V lost 3 bases, and 4 bases had no gene match. This CDR3 has 14 amino acids. The germline CDR1 and CDR2 sequences are SGHRS and YFSETQ. Written as DNA, the CDR3 is TGCGCCAGCAGCTCCCAGGACAGGGGCACTGAAGCTTTCTTT. Translating it yields CASSSQDRGTEAFF.

This clonotype was recorded at least ten times. This chain uses TRBV24-1 with TRBJ1-5; TRBD1 aligns across 7 bases. Trimming at V came to 10 bases and at J to 5 bases, leaving 7 bases not matched to a gene. The CDR3 contains 13 residues. CDR1 KGHDR and CDR2 SFDVKD come from the germline V gene. The CDR3 DNA is TGTGCCACGAGCAGGGGGTTTGATCAGCCCCAGCATTTT. It translates to CATSRGFDQPQHF.

On this clonotype itself: Possible read error: a much larger clone is one base away. The V and J genes are TRBV18 and TRBJ2-5; the D is unclear. The V gene's germline CDR1 is KGHSH and CDR2 LQKENI. This CDR3 is 13 amino acids long. The CDR3 sequence: CASSPQEKETRYF. The CDR3 DNA reads as TGTGCCAGCTCACCTCAGGAAAAAGAGACCCGGTACTTC. The full variable domain, completed using reference TRBV18 and TRBJ2-5, is NAGVMQNPRHLVRRRGQEARLRCSPMKGHSHVYWYRQLPEEGLKFMVYLQKENIIDESGMPKERFSAEFPKEGPSILRIQQVVRGDSAAYFCASSPQEKETRYFGPGTRLLVL.

This clonotype came up many times. The chain has TRBV5-1 and TRBJ2-7, with TRBD1 identical over 11 bases. The CDR3 has 13 amino acids. Germline CDR1 is SGHRS and CDR2 is YFSETQ. J lost 5 bases, V lost 5 bases, and 3 bases had no gene match. DNA of the CDR3: TGCGCCAGCAGAGGACAGGGGGCAGACGAGCAGTACTTC. It is translated as CASRGQGADEQYF.

The chain is built from TRBV7-9 and TRBJ2-7; D remains unclear. This CDR3 has 14 amino acids. Between the trimmed V and J ends, which lost 4 bases and 3 bases, there was a span of 13 bases. Germline V gene data show CDR1 as SEHNR and CDR2 as FQNEAQ (reference sequence). CDR3 in amino acids: CASSSVGVIYEQYF. In nucleotides, the CDR3 is TGTGCCAGCAGCTCCGTAGGCGTAATCTACGAGCAGTACTTC. Variable domain in full (rest from reference TRBV7-9 and TRBJ2-7): DTGVSQNPRHKITKRGQNVTFRCDPISEHNRLYWYRQTLGQGPEFLTYFQNEAQLEKSRLLSDRFSAERPKGSFSTLEIQRTEQGDSAMYLCASSSVGVIYEQYFGPGTRLTVT.

There are many counts of this clonotype. The chain has TRBV13 and TRBJ1-6; 7 bases fit TRBD1. V lost 5 bases to trimming and J lost 7 bases; unmatched junction nucleotides: 2. The V gene's germline CDR1 is PRHDT and CDR2 FYEKMQ (reference sequence). The CDR3 loop spans 13 amino acids. The CDR3 spells CASSPDRNSPLHF. Here the CDR3 DNA reads TGTGCCAGCAGCCCGGACAGGAATTCACCCCTCCACTTT.

This clonotype was detected a few times. The rearrangement links TRBV6-2 or TRBV6-3 to TRBJ1-1, with 7 bases identical to TRBD1. V shed 7 bases and J 6 bases; nucleotides not matched to a gene: 20. In germline, CDR1 is MNHEY, CDR2 SVGEGT. The CDR3 consists of 17 residues. This chain's CDR3 is CASTTTNYTGEWAEAFF. CDR3 DNA sequence: TGTGCCAGCACCACAACGAATTATACAGGGGAGTGGGCTGAAGCTTTCTTT.

This clonotype was recorded many times. J is TRBJ2-5 and V is TRBV12-3 or TRBV12-4; 12 bases are shared with TRBD2. CDR3 length equals 18 residues. The J segment lost 4 bases and the V segment lost 1 base, leaving 10 bases of the junction unmatched. For the CDR3, the DNA is TGTGCCAGCAGTTTAGGACTAGCGGGAGCGCGGCAGGGAGAGACCCAGTACTTC. It is translated as CASSLGLAGARQGETQYF.